The next 17 T cell receptor beta chains were all read from a single sample in a study of T cell responses to AZD1222 COVID-19 vaccine. Data came from immunoSEQ multiplex PCR; TCRdb stores just in-frame clones and leaves some out. The sample includes about 89,000 clones, about nine tenths of them seen just once. This specimen consisted of peripheral blood, obtained 28 days after the second AZD1222 dose. Receptors originate from an adult who received the AZD1222 COVID-19 vaccine.

Only one count was recorded for this clone. The rearrangement uses TRBV6-5 and TRBJ2-1; 8 nucleotides line up with TRBD1. The V and J ends lost 11 bases and 10 bases, in that order; junction bases with no gene match: 13. The CDR3 covers 13 residues. From germline, CDR1 is MNHEY and CDR2 SVGAGI. The CDR3 bases are TGTGCCTCCCCCGGACAGGGTTGGAGGGAGCAGTTCTTC. Its translation: CASPGQGWREQFF.

The chain has TRBV5-4 and TRBJ1-2, with 7 bases matching TRBD1. V lost 4 bases to trimming and J lost 1 base; unmatched junction nucleotides: 4. The CDR3 is made up of 14 amino acids. Germline assignment: CDR1 SGHNT and CDR2 YYREEE (reference sequence). CDR3 loop: CASSGTALNYGYTF. CDR3 nucleotides: TGTGCCAGCAGCGGGACAGCGCTTAACTATGGCTACACCTTC. Together with reference TRBV5-4 and TRBJ1-2, the CDR3 gives the full variable domain: ETGVTQSPTHLIKTRGQQVTLRCSSQSGHNTVSWYQQALGQGPQFIFQYYREEENGRGNFPPRFSGLQFPNYSSELNVNALELDDSALYLCASSGTALNYGYTFGSGTRLTVV.

The chain employs TRBV5-1 and TRBJ2-7, with D perhaps matching TRBD1 (6 bases). Trimming cost V 4 bases and J 3 bases, with 8 bases left between them. CDR1 is SGHRS, CDR2 YFSETQ, per germline. This CDR3 spans 12 amino acids. The CDR3 region has the DNA TGCGCCAGCAGCCGGGACAACTACGAGCAGTACTTC. This translates into CASSRDNYEQYF. Filled out from reference TRBV5-1 and TRBJ2-7, the complete variable domain reads KAGVTQTPRYLIKTRGQQVTLSCSPISGHRSVSWYQQTPGQGLQFLFEYFSETQRNKGNFPGRFSGRQFSNSRSEMNVSTLELGDSALYLCASSRDNYEQYFGPGTRLTVT.

The chain combines TRBV5-1 with TRBJ1-5, with 8 nucleotides matching TRBD1. The V segment lost 0 bases and the J segment 4 bases; nucleotides outside the gene matches: 6. The CDR3 contains 16 residues. The germline CDR1 and CDR2 sequences are SGHRS and YFSETQ. Here the CDR3 DNA reads TGCGCCAGCAGCTTGGAGGGTCGACAGGGGAATCAGCCCCAGCATTTT. It encodes CASSLEGRQGNQPQHF. Full variable domain (remainder filled in from reference TRBV5-1 and TRBJ1-5): KAGVTQTPRYLIKTRGQQVTLSCSPISGHRSVSWYQQTPGQGLQFLFEYFSETQRNKGNFPGRFSGRQFSNSRSEMNVSTLELGDSALYLCASSLEGRQGNQPQHFGDGTRLSIL.

By sample fraction, this clone is medium-sized. V and J are TRBV6-5 and TRBJ2-7, with TRBD2 matching 12 bases. The junction had 2 bases not matched to a gene; V was cut back by 5 bases and J by 0 bases. The germline CDR1 and CDR2 sequences are MNHEY and SVGAGI. CDR3 length equals 15 residues. The CDR3, as DNA: TGTGCCAGCAGTCTAGCGGGGGGGAGCTCCTACGAGCAGTACTTC. This gives the protein CASSLAGGSSYEQYF.

A single count supports this clone. The chain couples TRBV27 to TRBJ2-7, with 8 bases matching TRBD2. From germline, CDR1 is MNHEY and CDR2 SMNVEV (reference sequence). The V gene end was trimmed by 4 bases and the J gene end by 2 bases; junction bases not matched to a gene: 10. This CDR3 is 16 amino acids long. This chain's CDR3 is CASSYSAGTRAYEQYF. The DNA of the CDR3 is TGTGCCAGCAGTTACTCTGCCGGGACTAGAGCCTACGAGCAGTACTTC.

The chain has TRBV27 and TRBJ1-4; unclear D gene. The germline V gene has CDR1 MNHEY and CDR2 SMNVEV (reference sequence). The CDR3 loop spans 15 amino acids. V was cut by 0 bases and J by 0 bases, with 5 bases left in between. The CDR3 spells CASSLSLATNEKLFF. CDR3 sequence (DNA): TGTGCCAGCAGTTTATCCTTAGCAACTAATGAAAAACTGTTTTTT.

The chain recombines TRBV11-2 with TRBJ1-5; TRBD1 aligns across 11 bases. Trimming removed 1 base from V and 6 bases from J; junction bases left unmatched: 5. CDR1 SGHAT and CDR2 FQNNGV come from the germline V gene. The CDR3 extends over 16 amino acids. CDR3 sequence: CASSLGGQGGRQPQHF. CDR3 DNA sequence: TGTGCCAGCAGCTTAGGGGGACAGGGGGGACGTCAGCCCCAGCATTTT.

The rearrangement joins TRBV5-1 to TRBJ1-2, with D perhaps matching TRBD1 (6 bases). The germline gives CDR1 SGHRS, CDR2 YFSETQ. V dropped 4 bases and J dropped 8 bases, with 15 bases sitting between them. CDR3 length: 13 residues. In DNA, the CDR3 is TGCGCCAGCAGCCCTGGACAGAAACAAGGCTACACCTTC. Translating it yields CASSPGQKQGYTF.

The CDR3 loop is CASSFRQYTGNTIYF. The CDR3 nucleotides are TGTGCCAGCAGTTTCCGACAGTATACTGGAAACACCATATATTTT. The chain has TRBV28 and TRBJ1-3, with D perhaps matching TRBD1 (5 bases). This CDR3 spans 15 amino acids. Germline CDR1 MDHEN, CDR2 SYDVKM. Between the trimmed V and J ends, which lost 3 bases and 2 bases, there was a span of 11 bases.

The chain is built from TRBV6-5 and TRBJ2-3; 10 positions match TRBD2. CDR1 MNHEY and CDR2 SVGAGI come from the germline V gene. The CDR3 length is 15 residues. The J segment lost 1 base and the V segment lost 7 bases, leaving 5 bases of the junction unmatched. The CDR3 DNA sequence: TGTGCCAGCAATAGCGGGGGGTCCGGCACAGATACGCAGTATTTT. This encodes CASNSGGSGTDTQYF.

Here the CDR3 reads CASSDRSNTGELFF. The CDR3 coding sequence is TGTGCCAGCAGTGACCGCTCGAACACCGGGGAGCTGTTTTTT. The genes are TRBV2 and TRBJ2-2; D remains ambiguous. The CDR3 is 14 residues long. V shed 3 bases and J shed 0 bases, with 5 bases lying between them. The V gene's germline CDR1 is SNHLY and CDR2 FYNNEI.

The chain has TRBV6-5 and TRBJ1-5, with D hard to call. This CDR3 spans 14 amino acids. Deletions cut 3 bases from V and 4 bases from J, with 10 bases between. From germline, CDR1 is MNHEY and CDR2 SVGAGI. Here the CDR3 DNA reads TGTGCCAGCAGTTATTTAGGAGAAAATCAGCCCCAGCATTTT. It encodes CASSYLGENQPQHF.

J is TRBJ1-2 and V is TRBV3-1 (or the pseudogene TRBV3-2), with 10 nucleotides matching TRBD1. The CDR3 consists of 17 residues. J gave up 2 bases and V 2 bases, and 8 bases lay outside the gene matches. Germline-derived CDR1 and CDR2 are LGHDT and YNNKEL (reference sequence). CDR3 nucleotide sequence: TGTGCCAGCAGCCAACGGGACAGGGGTCGAGCCAACTATGGCTACACCTTC. Protein sequence: CASSQRDRGRANYGYTF.

The chain is built from TRBV9 and TRBJ1-5; unclear D gene. V was trimmed by 0 bases and J by 4 bases, leaving 5 bases between them. Germline V lookup: CDR1 SGDLS, CDR2 YYNGEE. CDR3 size: 13 residues. As DNA, the CDR3 is TGTGCCAGCAGCGTAGATAATAATCAGCCCCAGCATTTT. Encoded protein: CASSVDNNQPQHF.

The rearrangement joins TRBV2 to TRBJ2-1, with TRBD2 matching over 11 bases. After removal of 4 bases from V and 0 bases from J, the junction contained 5 bases not matched to a gene. Germline V gives CDR1 SNHLY, CDR2 FYNNEI. This CDR3 contains 17 residues. The CDR3 reads CASSVLAGASSYNEQFF. Written as DNA, the CDR3 is TGTGCCAGCAGTGTACTAGCGGGGGCTAGCTCCTACAATGAGCAGTTCTTC.

This clone was picked up a small number of times. The chain has TRBV6-5 and TRBJ1-2; D is undetermined. The V gene lost 0 bases and the J gene lost 3 bases, with 5 bases spanning the gap. CDR1 is MNHEY and CDR2 is SVGAGI in the germline V gene. The CDR3 loop spans 13 amino acids. CDR3 sequence reads: CASSYSAYYGYTF. The CDR3 DNA reads TGTGCCAGCAGTTACTCCGCCTACTATGGCTACACCTTC.